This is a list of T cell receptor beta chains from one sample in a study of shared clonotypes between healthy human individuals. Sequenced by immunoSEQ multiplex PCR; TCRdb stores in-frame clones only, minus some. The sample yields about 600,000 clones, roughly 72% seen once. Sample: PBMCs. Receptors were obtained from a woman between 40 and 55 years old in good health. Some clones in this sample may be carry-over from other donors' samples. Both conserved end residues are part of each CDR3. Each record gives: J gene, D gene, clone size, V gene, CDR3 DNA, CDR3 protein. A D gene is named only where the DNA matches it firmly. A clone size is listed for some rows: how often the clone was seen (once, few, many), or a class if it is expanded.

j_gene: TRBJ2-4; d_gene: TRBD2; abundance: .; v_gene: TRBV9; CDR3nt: TGTGCCAGCAGCGTAAGACTAGCGGGAGGAGGGGCCAAAAACATTCAGTACTTC; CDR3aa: CASSVRLAGGGAKNIQYF
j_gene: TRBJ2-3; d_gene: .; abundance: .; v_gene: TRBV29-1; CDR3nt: TGCAGCGGGGGAGATACGCAGTATTTT; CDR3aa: CSGGDTQYF
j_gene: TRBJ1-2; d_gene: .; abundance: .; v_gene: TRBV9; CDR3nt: TGTGCCAGCAGCTCCCCTCGACACCCCCACTATGGCTACACCTTC; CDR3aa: CASSSPRHPHYGYTF
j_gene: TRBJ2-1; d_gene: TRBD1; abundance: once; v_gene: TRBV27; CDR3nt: TGTGCCAGCAGTCCGAAGGGACAGTTACTTTACAATGAGCAGTTCTTC; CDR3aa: CASSPKGQLLYNEQFF
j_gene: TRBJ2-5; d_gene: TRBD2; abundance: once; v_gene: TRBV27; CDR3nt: TGTGCCAGCAGTTTACGGCTAGCGGGAGGTCAAGAGACCCAGTACTTC; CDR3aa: CASSLRLAGGQETQYF
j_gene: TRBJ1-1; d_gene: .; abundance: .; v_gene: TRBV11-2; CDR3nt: TGTGCCAGCAGCAGGAGCAGATTTGAAGCTTTCTTT; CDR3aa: CASSRSRFEAFF
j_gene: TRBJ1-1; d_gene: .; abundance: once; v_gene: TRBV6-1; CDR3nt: TGTGCCAGCAGTGAATGGGGTGCTACTGAAGCTTTCTTT; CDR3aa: CASSEWGATEAFF
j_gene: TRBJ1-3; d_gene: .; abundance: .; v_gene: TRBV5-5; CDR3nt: TGTGCCAGCAGCCCGGGACTTCCCTACTCTGGAAACACCATATATTTT; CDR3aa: CASSPGLPYSGNTIYF
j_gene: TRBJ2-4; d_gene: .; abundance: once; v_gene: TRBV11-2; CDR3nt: TGTGCCAGCAGCTTAGGAAAGGGACACATAGCCAAAAACATTCAGTACTTC; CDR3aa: CASSLGKGHIAKNIQYF
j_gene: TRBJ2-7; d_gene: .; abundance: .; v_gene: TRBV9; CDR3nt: TGTGCCAGCAGTGGGAGGGGGGACCACGAGCAGTACTTC; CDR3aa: CASSGRGDHEQYF
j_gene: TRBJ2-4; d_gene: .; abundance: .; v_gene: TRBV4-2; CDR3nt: TGTGCCAGCAGCCTAGAAACCCGACAGGATCTAGCCAAAAACATTCAGTACTTC; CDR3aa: CASSLETRQDLAKNIQYF
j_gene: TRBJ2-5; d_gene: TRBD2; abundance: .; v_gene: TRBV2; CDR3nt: TGTGCCAGCACCGCGGGAGGACTAGTATCCCAGTACTTC; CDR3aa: CASTAGGLVSQYF
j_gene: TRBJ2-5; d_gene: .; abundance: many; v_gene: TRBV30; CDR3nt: TGTGCCTGGAGTGTACTCGGCGACGGTGGGGCCCAGTACTTC; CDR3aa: CAWSVLGDGGAQYF
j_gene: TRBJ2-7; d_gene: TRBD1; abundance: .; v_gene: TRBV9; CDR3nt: TGTGCCAGCAGCGTAGGTGGGGACAGCTCCTACGAGCAGTACTTC; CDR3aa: CASSVGGDSSYEQYF
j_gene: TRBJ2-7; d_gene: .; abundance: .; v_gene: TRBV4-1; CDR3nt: TGCGCCAGCAGCCAGACCGTCTCCTACGAGCAGTACTTC; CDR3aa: CASSQTVSYEQYF
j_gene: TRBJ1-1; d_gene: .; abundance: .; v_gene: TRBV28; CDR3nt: TGTGCCAGCAGCCTCCTGGGAACGAAGGGAGCGGAAGCTTTCTTT; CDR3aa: CASSLLGTKGAEAFF
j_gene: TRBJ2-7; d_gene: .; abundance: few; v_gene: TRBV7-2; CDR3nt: TGTGCCAGCAGCTTAGGGTGGACAGAAAACTACGAGCAGTACTTC; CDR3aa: CASSLGWTENYEQYF
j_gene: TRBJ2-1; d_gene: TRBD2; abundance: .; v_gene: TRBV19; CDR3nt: TGTGCCAGTAGTGCCACTAGCGGGACTTTCAATGAGCAGTTCTTC; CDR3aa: CASSATSGTFNEQFF
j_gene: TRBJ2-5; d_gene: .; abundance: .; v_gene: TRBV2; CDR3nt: TGTGCCAGCCAAAGCGGAGGGGGGGAGACCCAGTACTTC; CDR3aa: CASQSGGGETQYF
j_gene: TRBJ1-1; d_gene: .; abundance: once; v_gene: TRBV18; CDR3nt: TGTGCCAGCTCACCACCAGGAGACAGAGTTTACACTGAAGCTTTCTTT; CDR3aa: CASSPPGDRVYTEAFF
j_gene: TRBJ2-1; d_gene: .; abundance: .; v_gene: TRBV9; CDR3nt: TGTGCCAGCAGCGTAGCTATATTGGGTTATGAGCAGTTCTTC; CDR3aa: CASSVAILGYEQFF
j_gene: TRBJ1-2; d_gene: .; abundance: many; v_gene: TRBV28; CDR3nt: TGTGCCAGCAGGGCAGGGGACTATGGCTACACCTTC; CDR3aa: CASRAGDYGYTF
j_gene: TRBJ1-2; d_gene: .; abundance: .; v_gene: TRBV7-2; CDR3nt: TGTGCCAGCAGCCTTACCCCACCCACAGTCTATGGCTACACCTTC; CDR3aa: CASSLTPPTVYGYTF
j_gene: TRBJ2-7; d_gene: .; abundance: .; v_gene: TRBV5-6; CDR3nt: TGTGCCAGCAGCGGCTATGGGCCGGGGCAGTACTTC; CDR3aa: CASSGYGPGQYF
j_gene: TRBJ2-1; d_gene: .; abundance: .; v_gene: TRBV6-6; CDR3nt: TGTGCCAGCAGTTTCCTTAGTGAGCAGTTCTTC; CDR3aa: CASSFLSEQFF
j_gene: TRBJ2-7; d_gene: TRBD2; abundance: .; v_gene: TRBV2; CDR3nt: TGTGCCAGCAGCCCGGGACTAGCGGGTTTAGGAGTCTCCTACGAGCAGTACTTC; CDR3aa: CASSPGLAGLGVSYEQYF
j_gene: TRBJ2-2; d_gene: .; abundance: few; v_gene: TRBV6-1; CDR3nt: TGTGCCAGCAGTGAAGGACCGGACACCGGGGAGCTGTTTTTT; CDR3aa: CASSEGPDTGELFF
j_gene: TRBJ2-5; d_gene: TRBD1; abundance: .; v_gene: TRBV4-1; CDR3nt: TGCGCCAGCAGCCAAGATGGACAGGGGTTTGAGACCCAGTACTTC; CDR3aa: CASSQDGQGFETQYF
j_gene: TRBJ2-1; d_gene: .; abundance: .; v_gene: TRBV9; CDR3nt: TGTGCCAGCAGCGCCCACGACAAGTACAATGAGCAGTTCTTC; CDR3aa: CASSAHDKYNEQFF
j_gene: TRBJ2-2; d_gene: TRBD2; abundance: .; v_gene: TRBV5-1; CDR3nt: TGCGCCAGCAGCTTGGTTCTAGCGGGAGCCAACACCGGGGAGCTGTTTTTT; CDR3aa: CASSLVLAGANTGELFF
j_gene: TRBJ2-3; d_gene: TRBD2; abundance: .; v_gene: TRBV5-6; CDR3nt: TGTGCCAGCAGCCCGACTAGCGGGACGGCAGATACGCAGTATTTT; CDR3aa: CASSPTSGTADTQYF
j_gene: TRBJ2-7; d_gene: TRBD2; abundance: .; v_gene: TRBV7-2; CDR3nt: TGTGCCAGCAGCTTAGTAGCGGGAGACGAGCAGTACTTC; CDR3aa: CASSLVAGDEQYF
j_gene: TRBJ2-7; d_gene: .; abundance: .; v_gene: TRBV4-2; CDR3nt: TGTGCCAGCAGCCAAGGGGGCGGAGGTTACGAGCAGTACTTC; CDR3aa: CASSQGGGGYEQYF
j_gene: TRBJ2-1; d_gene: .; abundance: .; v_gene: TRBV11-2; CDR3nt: TGTGCCAGCAGCTTAGACCGGGGAGATGAGCAGTTCTTC; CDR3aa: CASSLDRGDEQFF
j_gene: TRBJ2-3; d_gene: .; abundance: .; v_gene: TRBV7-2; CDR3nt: TGTGCCAGCAGCTCGGTCCCTGCGGATACGCAGTATTTT; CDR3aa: CASSSVPADTQYF
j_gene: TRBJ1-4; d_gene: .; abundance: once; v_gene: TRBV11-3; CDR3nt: TGTGCCAGCAGCTCCTTATATAATGAAAAACTGTTTTTT; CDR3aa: CASSSLYNEKLFF
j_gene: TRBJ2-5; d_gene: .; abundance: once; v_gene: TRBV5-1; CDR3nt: TGCGCCAGCAGCTTGGGGCCGTTGGAGACCCAGTACTTC; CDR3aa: CASSLGPLETQYF
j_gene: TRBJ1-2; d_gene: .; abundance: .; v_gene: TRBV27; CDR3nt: TGTGCCAGCAGTTTAGAGTCTAACGGAGTCTACTATGGCTACACCTTC; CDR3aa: CASSLESNGVYYGYTF
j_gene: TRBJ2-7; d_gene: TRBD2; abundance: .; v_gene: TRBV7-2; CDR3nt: TGTGCCAGCAGCCGAACGGGACTAGCGGGAGTTCCCGAGCAGTACTTC; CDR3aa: CASSRTGLAGVPEQYF
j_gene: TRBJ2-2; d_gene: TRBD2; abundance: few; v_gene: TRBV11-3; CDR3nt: TGTGCCAGCAGCTTAGCGACTAGCGCGTCCACCGGGGAGCTGTTTTTT; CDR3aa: CASSLATSASTGELFF
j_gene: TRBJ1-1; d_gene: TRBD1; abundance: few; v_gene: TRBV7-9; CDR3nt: TGTGCCAGCAGCTCCCAGGGGGGGGCTGAAGCTTTCTTT; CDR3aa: CASSSQGGAEAFF
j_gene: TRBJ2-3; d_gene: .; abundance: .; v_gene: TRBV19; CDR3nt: TGTGCCAGTAGTATCCGCCCACCGAGAGACACAGATACGCAGTATTTT; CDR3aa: CASSIRPPRDTDTQYF
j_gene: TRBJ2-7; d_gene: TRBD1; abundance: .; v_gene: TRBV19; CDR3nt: TGTGCCAGTAGTGGGGGACAGGGTTTCTCCCACGAGCAGTACTTC; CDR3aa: CASSGGQGFSHEQYF
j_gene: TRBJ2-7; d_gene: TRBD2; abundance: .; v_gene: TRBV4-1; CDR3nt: TGCGCCAGCAGCCACGGACTAGCGGGACCCTACGAGCAGTACTTC; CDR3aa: CASSHGLAGPYEQYF
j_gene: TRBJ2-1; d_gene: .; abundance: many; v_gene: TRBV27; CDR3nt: TGTGCCAGCAGTTTATCCTCGGACTCCTGGGGTGAGCAGTTCTTC; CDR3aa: CASSLSSDSWGEQFF
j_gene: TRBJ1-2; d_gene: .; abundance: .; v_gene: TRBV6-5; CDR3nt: TGTGCCAGCAGTTACTCGATGGGTGCCGGGGGCTACACCTTC; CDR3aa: CASSYSMGAGGYTF
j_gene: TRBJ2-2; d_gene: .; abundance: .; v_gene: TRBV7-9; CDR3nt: TGTGCCAGCAGCTTAGCCCCCCATCCCAGGACAACCGGGGAGCTGTTTTTT; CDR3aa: CASSLAPHPRTTGELFF
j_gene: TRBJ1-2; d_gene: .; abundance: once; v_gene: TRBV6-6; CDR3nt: TGTGCCAGCAGTCCACGGGTAGTCTATGGCTACACCTTC; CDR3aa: CASSPRVVYGYTF
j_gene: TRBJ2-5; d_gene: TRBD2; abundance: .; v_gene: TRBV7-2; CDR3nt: TGTGCCAGCAGCTTATCGACTAGCGGACCACAAGAGACCCAGTACTTC; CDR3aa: CASSLSTSGPQETQYF
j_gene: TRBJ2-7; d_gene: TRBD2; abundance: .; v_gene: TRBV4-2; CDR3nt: TGTGCCAGCAGCCAAGTGAGGACCGTTTACGCGGGAGCGAGAGGAGGGGAGCAGTACTTC; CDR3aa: CASSQVRTVYAGARGGEQYF
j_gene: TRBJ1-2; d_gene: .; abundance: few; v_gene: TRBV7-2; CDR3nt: TGTGCCAGCAGCTTACGCCCGGGGAGGGACTATGGCTACACCTTC; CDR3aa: CASSLRPGRDYGYTF
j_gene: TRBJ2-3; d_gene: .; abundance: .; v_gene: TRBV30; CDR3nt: .; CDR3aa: CALQGFLADTQYF
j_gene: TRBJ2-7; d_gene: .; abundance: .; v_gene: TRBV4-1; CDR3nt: TGCGCCAGCAGCGAAACTCCTCTTCGGGGACCCTCCTACGAGCAGTACTTC; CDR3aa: CASSETPLRGPSYEQYF